Each of the 11 T cell receptor beta chains below was sequenced from the same sample in a study of graft-versus-host responses after intestinal transplantation. Here immunoSEQ multiplex PCR was the method, and the copy in TCRdb shows in-frame clones only, minus some. This sample has tens of thousands of clones, with 85% to 95% found just once. These receptors have no identified antigens. The material sequenced was unstimulated CD8+ T cells sorted from spleen or lymph node cells, taken before transplant. The receptors were sampled from a human donor who was the organ donor for an intestinal transplant.

This clone was observed a handful of times. Other nucleotide sequences in the sample specify the same CDR3. This chain joins TRBV5-6 and TRBJ2-7; TRBD2 aligns across 10 bases. This CDR3 comprises 14 residues. CDR1 is SGHDT, CDR2 YYEEEE, per germline. V lost 3 bases, J lost 2 bases, and 2 bases stayed unmatched. The CDR3, as DNA: TGTGCCAGCAGCTCCGGACTAGCGGCCTACGAGCAGTACTTC. Amino acids: CASSSGLAAYEQYF.

The DNA of the CDR3 is TGTGCCAGCAGCTATTGGGGACTGTCCTACGAGCAGTACTTC. Translation gives CASSYWGLSYEQYF. V usage is TRBV27 and J usage is TRBJ2-7, with D tentatively TRBD2 (6 bases). The CDR3 extends over 14 amino acids. Between the trimmed V and J ends, which lost 6 bases and 1 base, there was a span of 13 bases. Looked up from germline, CDR1 is MNHEY and CDR2 is SMNVEV (reference sequence).

This clone appeared once. The rearrangement joins TRBV30 to TRBJ2-1, with 7 bases identical to TRBD2. This CDR3 is built from 16 residues. Per germline, CDR1 GTSNPN and CDR2 SVGIG (reference sequence). J lost 0 bases, V lost 5 bases, and 10 bases had no gene match. In nucleotides, the CDR3 is TGTGCCTGGGAGAACACTAGCGCCAGCTCCTACAATGAGCAGTTCTTC. It is translated as CAWENTSASSYNEQFF.

A single count supports this clone. The chain employs TRBV23-1 and TRBJ2-2; 10 positions agree with TRBD2. TRBV23-1 is designated an ORF whose function remains uncertain. V shed 7 bases, J shed 6 bases, and the junction held 14 bases outside the gene matches. The CDR3 covers 17 residues. The CDR3 protein is CASIPKEASGSAGELFF. CDR3 nucleotides: TGCGCCAGCATCCCAAAGGAGGCTAGCGGGAGTGCCGGGGAGCTGTTTTTT.

This clone came up a few times. The chain links TRBV6-4 to TRBJ2-3; TRBD1 agrees at 11 bases. The V segment lost 0 bases and the J segment 4 bases; nucleotides outside the gene matches: 0. Per germline, CDR1 MRHNA and CDR2 SNTAGT. This CDR3 is 15 amino acids long. For the CDR3, the DNA is TGTGCCAGCAGTGACTCGGGACAGGGGGCAGATACGCAGTATTTT. Translated: CASSDSGQGADTQYF.

The V gene is TRBV9, the J gene TRBJ1-3; D remains ambiguous. Trimming removed 0 bases at V and 0 bases at J, with 13 bases between. The CDR3 contains 17 residues. The germline CDR1 and CDR2 sequences are SGDLS and YYNGEE. The CDR3 spells CASSVEPGIGSGNTIYF. CDR3 bases: TGTGCCAGCAGCGTAGAACCGGGAATCGGCTCTGGAAACACCATATATTTT.

The chain employs TRBV6-5 and TRBJ2-1; possibly TRBD2 for D (7 bases). Per germline, CDR1 MNHEY and CDR2 SVGAGI. This CDR3 region has 15 residues. V gave up 2 bases and J gave up 6 bases, with 14 bases separating them. The CDR3 DNA is TGTGCCAGCAGTTACGACCGGGGGGCCCTCAATGAGCAGTTCTTC. The encoded protein is CASSYDRGALNEQFF.

The CDR3 DNA follows: TGTGCCAGCAGCTTAGCGGTACCAGGGGTTGGCTACACCTTC. Its protein is CASSLAVPGVGYTF. The chain links TRBV7-9 to TRBJ1-2; D is perhaps TRBD1 (6 bases). Germline values: CDR1 SEHNR, CDR2 FQNEAQ (reference sequence). V shed 0 bases and J shed 7 bases, with 12 bases lying between them. The CDR3 totals 14 residues.

Only one count was recorded for this clone. The gene calls are TRBV5-1 and TRBJ2-3; possible D gene TRBD2, 6 bases. The CDR3 spans 15 residues. Trimming stripped 5 bases from V and 2 bases from J, with 15 bases between. Germline V gene lookup returns CDR1 SGHRS and CDR2 YFSETQ. The CDR3 sequence is CASRNGGTLTDTQYF. Written as DNA, the CDR3 is TGCGCCAGCAGGAACGGCGGGACCCTCACAGATACGCAGTATTTT.

V gene TRBV7-4 combines with J gene TRBJ2-3; TRBD2 agrees at 10 bases. Germline V gene sequence: CDR1 SGHVT, CDR2 SQSDAQ. With 5 bases clipped from V and 3 bases from J, the junction kept 5 bases outside the gene matches. There are 15 residues in the CDR3. This CDR3 reads CASSQGTSATDTQYF. CDR3 bases: TGTGCCAGCAGCCAAGGGACTAGCGCGACAGATACGCAGTATTTT.

The chain uses TRBV5-5 and TRBJ2-1, with D unresolved. The CDR3 length is 16 residues. The V gene's germline CDR1 is SGHKS and CDR2 YYEKEE (reference sequence). The V end was cut by 4 bases, the J end by 2 bases, with 16 bases between. CDR3 in DNA: TGTGCCAGCAGCCCGGCGGTCCTTGGCACCTACAATGAGCAGTTCTTC. It encodes CASSPAVLGTYNEQFF.